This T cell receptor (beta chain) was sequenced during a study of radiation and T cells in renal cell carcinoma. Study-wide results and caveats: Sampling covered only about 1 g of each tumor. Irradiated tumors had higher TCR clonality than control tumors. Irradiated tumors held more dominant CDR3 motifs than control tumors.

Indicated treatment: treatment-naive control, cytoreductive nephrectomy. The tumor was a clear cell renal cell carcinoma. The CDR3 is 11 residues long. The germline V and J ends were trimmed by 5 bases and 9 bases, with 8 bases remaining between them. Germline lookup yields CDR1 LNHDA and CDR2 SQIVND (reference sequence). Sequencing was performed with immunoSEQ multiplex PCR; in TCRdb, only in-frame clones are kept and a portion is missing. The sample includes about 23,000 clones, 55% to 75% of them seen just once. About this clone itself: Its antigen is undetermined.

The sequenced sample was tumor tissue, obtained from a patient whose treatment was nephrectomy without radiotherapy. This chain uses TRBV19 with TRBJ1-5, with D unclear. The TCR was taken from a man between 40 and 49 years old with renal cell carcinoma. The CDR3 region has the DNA TGTGCCAGTAGTCTCGTAGGGCCCCAGCATTTT. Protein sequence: CASSLVGPQHF.